The rows below give T cell receptor beta chains drawn from one sample of a study of human T cells and chemical hapten exposure. TCRdb passed the RACE reads through MiXCR, listing each CDR3 protein once. The sample shows about 380,000 distinct CDR3 sequences, 4.8% of them seen only once. The sample consisted of whole blood, taken in connection with sensitization to the hapten diphenylcyclopropenone (DPC). These receptors came from a woman aged 45 to 65 with alopecia areata. Some clones in this sample may be carry-over from other donors' samples. CDR3s include the opening cysteine and the closing phenylalanine or tryptophan. Fields, in order: V gene, D gene, J gene, clone size, CDR3 protein, CDR3 DNA. The D gene is left open where the match is weak. A row's size may be missing; if present it is once, few, many or a size class.

TRBV21-1	-	TRBJ2-7	-	CASSKLTGTGYYEQYF	TGTGCCAGCAGCAAACTTACCGGGACAGGGTACTACGAGCAGTACTTC
TRBV9	-	TRBJ2-1	-	CASSTPEEQFF	TGTGCCAGCAGCACGCCCGAAGAGCAGTTCTTC
TRBV10-3	-	TRBJ2-7	many	CAISETKTRDYEQYF	TGTGCCATCAGTGAGACGAAGACGAGGGACTACGAGCAGTACTTC
TRBV28	-	TRBJ2-7	many	CASSLGGRTYEQYF	TGTGCCAGCAGTCTCGGAGGGCGAACCTACGAGCAGTACTTC
TRBV7-2	-	TRBJ1-2	few	CASSFTGHYVGYTF	TGTGCCAGCAGCTTCACAGGGCATTATGTCGGCTACACCTTC
TRBV6-6	TRBD1	TRBJ1-2	-	CASSYRDRDYGYTF	TGTGCCAGCAGTTACAGGGACAGGGACTATGGCTACACCTTC
TRBV29-1	-	TRBJ1-1	many	CSVENSRRAFF	TGCAGCGTTGAAAACAGCCGGAGGGCTTTCTTT
TRBV4-2	TRBD2	TRBJ2-3	few	CASSQLAGTEDTQYF	TGTGCCAGCAGCCAACTAGCGGGAACGGAAGATACGCAGTATTTT
TRBV29-1	-	TRBJ2-1	-	CSVYPPGPGHGVGEQFF	TGCAGCGTTTACCCCCCCGGCCCCGGCCATGGGGTCGGTGAGCAGTTCTTC
TRBV5-6	-	TRBJ2-1	-	CASSTGPGDYNEQFF	TGTGCCAGCAGCACGGGACCGGGGGATTACAATGAGCAGTTCTTC
TRBV7-2	TRBD2	TRBJ2-2	few	CASSFLLAGGGELFF	TGTGCCAGCAGCTTCTTACTAGCGGGAGGCGGGGAGCTGTTTTTT
TRBV29-1	-	TRBJ1-1	many	CSVRETNTEAFF	TGCAGCGTTCGGGAGACCAACACTGAAGCTTTCTTT
TRBV7-8	-	TRBJ1-5	many	CASSRQRWQGHQPQHF	TGTGCCAGCAGCCGCCAGCGGTGGCAGGGCCACCAGCCCCAGCATTTT